This is a list of T cell receptor beta chains from one sample in a study of molecular identifiers for immune sequencing clone quantification. TCRdb re-called the PCR reads through MiXCR, storing one row per CDR3 protein. The table records about 510,000 distinct CDR3 sequences, approximately 25% of them present only once. The sequenced sample consisted of naive CD8+ T cells from blood, with Jurkat cell RNA spiked in. These receptors were collected from a human donor in good health. Some libraries in this study had Jurkat cell RNA spiked in. CDR3s include the opening cysteine and the closing phenylalanine or tryptophan. Fields, in order: clone size, CDR3 length, J gene, D gene, V gene, CDR3 DNA, CDR3 protein. A D gene is named only where the DNA matches it firmly. Rows give clone size only sometimes, using once, few, many, or a class for an expanded clone.

size: -
length: 16
J: TRBJ1-1
D: TRBD1
V: TRBV30
DNA: TGTGCCTGGAGAAGGGGACAGGGGCAAATGAACACTGAAGCTTTCTTT
CDR3: CAWRRGQGQMNTEAFF

size: many
length: 16
J: TRBJ2-3
D: TRBD2
V: TRBV5-5
DNA: TGTGCCAGCAGCCGGTGGCTGAGCGGGGGCCCAGATACGCAGTATTTT
CDR3: CASSRWLSGGPDTQYF

size: -
length: 16
J: TRBJ2-2
D: TRBD2
V: TRBV6-5
DNA: TGTGCCAGCAGATCCCTAGCGGAACGGAACACCGGGGAGCTGTTTTTT
CDR3: CASRSLAERNTGELFF

size: many
length: 16
J: TRBJ2-7
D: -
V: TRBV14
DNA: TGTGCCAGCAGCCCGCTGGGGACGGAGAACTCCTACGAGCAGTACTTC
CDR3: CASSPLGTENSYEQYF

size: -
length: 16
J: TRBJ2-5
D: TRBD2
V: TRBV7-9
DNA: TGTGCCAGCAGCTTATTGCCAGCGGGGGTGCAAGAGACCCAGTACTTC
CDR3: CASSLLPAGVQETQYF

size: few
length: 18
J: TRBJ1-5
D: TRBD1
V: TRBV19
DNA: TGTGCCAGTAGTTTCTCCGGGACAGGAGTATCTAGCAATCAGCCCCAGCATTTT
CDR3: CASSFSGTGVSSNQPQHF

size: many
length: 15
J: TRBJ1-1
D: TRBD1
V: TRBV7-9
DNA: TGTGCCAGCAGCTCATCAGGGGGCAGGCGAACTGAAGCTTTCTTT
CDR3: CASSSSGGRRTEAFF

size: many
length: 14
J: TRBJ1-5
D: TRBD1
V: TRBV7-9
DNA: TGTGCCAGCAGCAATGGGACAGGGGATCAGCCCCAGCATTTT
CDR3: CASSNGTGDQPQHF

size: few
length: 21
J: TRBJ2-7
D: TRBD2
V: TRBV29-1
DNA: TGCAGCGTTGAAGGGGTTACGGACAGGCCGGGACTAGCGGGAGGGCCGGGGGAGCAGTACTTC
CDR3: CSVEGVTDRPGLAGGPGEQYF

size: many
length: 12
J: TRBJ1-1
D: -
V: TRBV6-6
DNA: TGTGCCAGCAGTTATGGATCCACTGAAGCTTTCTTT
CDR3: CASSYGSTEAFF

size: -
length: 17
J: TRBJ2-2
D: -
V: TRBV12-5
DNA: TGTGCTAGTCAACCCTATGGCAGGCCCGCGAACACCGGGGAGCTGTTTTTT
CDR3: CASQPYGRPANTGELFF

size: -
length: 15
J: TRBJ2-2
D: -
V: TRBV19
DNA: TGTGCCAGTAGATGGGGGACAAGGAACACCGGGGAGCTGTTTTTT
CDR3: CASRWGTRNTGELFF

size: many
length: 14
J: TRBJ2-2
D: TRBD1
V: TRBV6-5
DNA: TGTGCCAGCAGTTACGGGACAGGCACCGGGGAGCTGTTTTTT
CDR3: CASSYGTGTGELFF

size: -
length: 16
J: TRBJ1-1
D: -
V: TRBV7-2
DNA: TGTGCCAGCAGCTTTCCCGGAAGAGGGATGAACACTGAAGCTTTCTTT
CDR3: CASSFPGRGMNTEAFF

size: many
length: 13
J: TRBJ2-1
D: TRBD2
V: TRBV29-1
DNA: TGCAGCGTTGATGTAGCGGGAGACGGTGAGCAGTTCTTC
CDR3: CSVDVAGDGEQFF

size: few
length: 16
J: TRBJ2-7
D: TRBD1
V: TRBV7-9
DNA: TGTGCCAGCAGCTTAGCGGGGCAGGGGGTTTCCTACGAGCAGTACTTC
CDR3: CASSLAGQGVSYEQYF

size: many
length: 15
J: TRBJ1-5
D: TRBD1
V: TRBV9
DNA: TGTGCCAGCAGCGTTGGGACAGGGGGCGGGCAGCCCCAGCATTTT
CDR3: CASSVGTGGGQPQHF

size: -
length: 13
J: TRBJ2-7
D: -
V: TRBV5-4
DNA: TGTGCCAGCAGCGCCGGGACCCCACTCGAGCAGTACTTC
CDR3: CASSAGTPLEQYF

size: few
length: 15
J: TRBJ1-1
D: TRBD1
V: TRBV2
DNA: TGTGCCAGCAGGGAGATTCGGACAGGGAGGACTGAAGCTTTCTTT
CDR3: CASREIRTGRTEAFF

size: many
length: 15
J: TRBJ1-1
D: -
V: TRBV4-3
DNA: TGCGCCAGCAGCCAAAGCTCAGGCTTTGGGACTGAAGCTTTCTTT
CDR3: CASSQSSGFGTEAFF

size: -
length: 15
J: TRBJ2-5
D: TRBD1
V: TRBV7-9
DNA: TGTGCCAGCAGCATTTACCGGGACAGGCAAGAGACCCAGTACTTC
CDR3: CASSIYRDRQETQYF

size: -
length: 16
J: TRBJ2-3
D: TRBD1
V: TRBV4-3
DNA: TGCGCCAGCAGCCAAGACCGGAACAGGGGGACGGATACGCAGTATTTT
CDR3: CASSQDRNRGTDTQYF

size: once
length: 17
J: TRBJ1-6
D: -
V: TRBV9
DNA: TGTGCCAGCAGCGTAGAGGCTGGAAGCTCCTATAATTCACCCCTCCACTTT
CDR3: CASSVEAGSSYNSPLHF

size: once
length: 13
J: TRBJ2-7
D: -
V: TRBV2
DNA: TGTGCCAGCACCTGGGGGCAGGTCTACGAGCAGTACTTC
CDR3: CASTWGQVYEQYF

size: -
length: 14
J: TRBJ2-2
D: -
V: TRBV27
DNA: TGTGCCAGCAGTCTCATGATTAACACCGGGGAGCTGTTTTTT
CDR3: CASSLMINTGELFF

size: -
length: 12
J: TRBJ1-5
D: -
V: TRBV20-1
DNA: TGCAGTGCCCGGGGGCGGGGTCAGCCCCAGCGTTTT
CDR3: CSARGRGQPQRF

size: few
length: 14
J: TRBJ1-2
D: -
V: TRBV5-6
DNA: TGTGCCAGCAGCTTGCCCCAGAACGGCTATGGCTACACCTTC
CDR3: CASSLPQNGYGYTF

size: -
length: 15
J: TRBJ2-7
D: -
V: TRBV9
DNA: TGTGCCAGCAGCGCTGACAGCCTCCCCTCCTACGAGCAGTACTTC
CDR3: CASSADSLPSYEQYF

size: -
length: 18
J: TRBJ2-6
D: TRBD1
V: TRBV10-3
DNA: TGTGCCATCAGTGATCTAGGAGACAGGGCATCTGGGGCCAACGTCCTGACTTTC
CDR3: CAISDLGDRASGANVLTF

size: -
length: 15
J: TRBJ2-5
D: TRBD1
V: TRBV7-9
DNA: TGTGCCAGCAGCGCTTCTCAGGGGGCGGGGGAGACCCAGTACTTC
CDR3: CASSASQGAGETQYF

size: -
length: 15
J: TRBJ1-4
D: -
V: TRBV19
DNA: TGTGCCAGTAGGGGGACACATGCAACTAATGAAAAACTGTTTTTT
CDR3: CASRGTHATNEKLFF

size: -
length: 14
J: TRBJ1-2
D: TRBD1
V: TRBV12-3/TRBV12-4
DNA: TGTGCCAGCAGAGGACAGGGAATAAACTATGGCTACACCTTC
CDR3: CASRGQGINYGYTF

size: many
length: 15
J: TRBJ1-1
D: -
V: TRBV28
DNA: TGTGCCAGCAGTCTCTTTGAGGCCGCGTACACTGAAGCTTTCTTT
CDR3: CASSLFEAAYTEAFF

size: -
length: 12
J: TRBJ2-1
D: -
V: TRBV19
DNA: TGTGCCAGTAGTATCCCCCCCAGGGAGCAGTTCTTC
CDR3: CASSIPPREQFF

size: many
length: 16
J: TRBJ1-1
D: -
V: TRBV3-1
DNA: TGTGCCAGCAGCCAAGTGCTTAACCGGGGGGATACTGAAGCTTTCTTT
CDR3: CASSQVLNRGDTEAFF

size: few
length: 13
J: TRBJ2-7
D: TRBD1
V: TRBV7-9
DNA: TGTGCCAGCGAGGGTCCCGGGGACAGATATCAGTACTTC
CDR3: CASEGPGDRYQYF

size: many
length: 14
J: TRBJ2-5
D: TRBD1
V: TRBV20-1
DNA: TGCAGTGCCCTATACAGGGGTTGGCAAGAGACCCAGTACTTC
CDR3: CSALYRGWQETQYF

size: -
length: 15
J: TRBJ2-2
D: -
V: TRBV6-5
DNA: TGTGCCAGCAGTTACGATATCCCGAACACCGGGGAGCTGTATTTT
CDR3: CASSYDIPNTGELYF

size: -
length: 14
J: TRBJ1-6
D: -
V: TRBV7-2
DNA: TGTGCCAGCAGCGTCGGGGTGAGGGGCTCACCCCTCCACTTT
CDR3: CASSVGVRGSPLHF

size: few
length: 14
J: TRBJ2-3
D: -
V: TRBV24-1
DNA: TGTGCCACCAGTGACGGCAGTCAAGGGGATACGCAGTATTTT
CDR3: CATSDGSQGDTQYF

size: few
length: 16
J: TRBJ2-2
D: -
V: TRBV4-3
DNA: TGCGCCAGCAGCCAAGATCGAGAGACTATTTTCGGGGAGCTGTTTTTT
CDR3: CASSQDRETIFGELFF

size: few
length: 19
J: TRBJ1-6
D: -
V: TRBV23-1
DNA: TGCGCCAGCAGTCAATCAAACGGCACGAGGGGAGCCTATAATTCACCCCTCCACTTT
CDR3: CASSQSNGTRGAYNSPLHF

size: few
length: 15
J: TRBJ2-1
D: TRBD1
V: TRBV2
DNA: TGTGCCAGCAGAGCCGGACAGGGGGGTTACAATGAGCAGTTCTTC
CDR3: CASRAGQGGYNEQFF

size: -
length: 21
J: TRBJ1-1
D: -
V: TRBV7-8
DNA: TGTGCCAGCAGCTTAGTGTCATTCCTGTCACTCTCCGGGAGGGTGAACACTGAAGCTTTCTTT
CDR3: CASSLVSFLSLSGRVNTEAFF

size: few
length: 13
J: TRBJ2-1
D: -
V: TRBV7-6
DNA: TGTGCCAGCAGCTTGGGGGGCAGGGATGAGCAGTTCTTC
CDR3: CASSLGGRDEQFF

size: -
length: 15
J: TRBJ1-2
D: -
V: TRBV12-3/TRBV12-4
DNA: TGTGCCAGCAGCCCCGAGGGGGGGGCGCTTTGGGGCTACACCTTC
CDR3: CASSPEGGALWGYTF

size: -
length: 13
J: TRBJ1-5
D: -
V: TRBV27
DNA: TGTGCCAGCAGTTCGGGGTTCGGTCAGCCCCAGCATTTT
CDR3: CASSSGFGQPQHF

size: few
length: 15
J: TRBJ2-7
D: -
V: TRBV7-2
DNA: TGTGCCAGCAGCCCCGACAGAATCAGCTCCTACGAGCAGTACTTC
CDR3: CASSPDRISSYEQYF

size: few
length: 16
J: TRBJ2-2
D: TRBD1
V: TRBV5-4
DNA: TGTGCCAGCAGCTCCCCCGGGACAGGGGCCCCCGGGGAGCTGTTTTTT
CDR3: CASSSPGTGAPGELFF

size: -
length: 14
J: TRBJ2-5
D: TRBD2
V: TRBV20-1
DNA: TGCAGTGCTGGACTAGCGGGGGTAGAAGAGACCCAGTACTTC
CDR3: CSAGLAGVEETQYF

size: many
length: 13
J: TRBJ2-7
D: -
V: TRBV7-9
DNA: TGTGCCAGCAGCTTAGGCCTAGGGGACGAGCAGTACTTC
CDR3: CASSLGLGDEQYF

size: few
length: 14
J: TRBJ1-5
D: -
V: TRBV19
DNA: TGTGCCAGTAGTATGACGGATAGCAATCAGCCCCAGCATTTT
CDR3: CASSMTDSNQPQHF